The T cell receptor beta chain under discussion was sequenced for a study of blood T cell repertoires in COVID-19. Turning to the study itself: Material from acute and convalescent COVID-19 was sourced from the United States, Italy and Spain. PBMCs, B-cell-depleted T cells, or T cells provided the cDNA or gDNA that made up the material.

Per the authors' pipeline: Amplification of reference gene primers provided the estimated nucleated cell counts. Data came from immunoSEQ multiplex PCR; TCRdb stores just in-frame clones and leaves some out. V, J and clone size derive from that table, while D and trimming were established from the DNA sequence. Counted here are around 300,000 clones, roughly 90% occurring once; the ten biggest clones make up 0.85% to 0.95%. Material for sequencing was peripheral blood. The clonotype comes from a woman aged 40 to 49 who had recovered from COVID-19.

The chain's CDR3 is CASSPFGRAPYNEQFF. DNA for the CDR3: TGTGCCAGCAGCCCCTTTGGCAGGGCACCCTACAATGAGCAGTTCTTC. The chain uses TRBV5-4 and TRBJ2-1; maybe TRBD1 (5 bases). The V end was cut by 4 bases, the J end by 2 bases, with 16 bases between. This CDR3 has 16 amino acids. Germline loops: CDR1 SGHNT, CDR2 YYREEE (reference sequence).